The 17 T cell receptor beta chains presented below share a single source sample, sequenced in a study of T-cell reconstitution after alpha-beta-depleted transplantation in children. A TCRbeta library incorporating unique molecular identifiers was prepared. TCRdb reprocessed the PCR reads via MiXCR and lists one record per CDR3 protein. The sample has around 380,000 distinct CDR3 sequences; roughly a tenth are singletons. The material was PBMCs from the stem cell graft donor, obtained from the stem cell graft. These receptor sequences come from a human donor who donated a stem cell graft to a child with acute myeloid leukemia.

About this clonotype: The junction departs from germline at one end; a sequencing error may be responsible. V usage is TRBV20-1 and J usage is TRBJ1-1; 7 bases line up with TRBD1. The CDR3 consists of 10 residues. Germline CDR1 DFQATT, CDR2 SNEGSKA (reference sequence). The CDR3 nucleotides read TGTGCAACAGGGGTCGGTGAAGCTTTCTTT. As protein: CATGVGEAFF.

This clonotype was seen ten or more times. V is TRBV10-3 and J is TRBJ2-5; D unresolved. The germline V and J ends were trimmed by 7 bases and 5 bases, with 8 bases remaining between them. The CDR3 is 11 residues long. CDR1 and CDR2 from the germline V gene are ENHRY and SYGVKD. In DNA, the CDR3 is TGTGCCATCAAGCTTGCGGAGACCCAGTACTTC. Translated: CAIKLAETQYF.

This clonotype was detected only a few times. The chain is built from TRBV4-3 and TRBJ2-1; unclear D gene. V dropped 5 bases and J dropped 0 bases, with 11 bases sitting between them. This CDR3 is 15 amino acids long. Germline V lookup: CDR1 LGHNA, CDR2 YSLEER. The CDR3 here is CASSVGPSSYNEQFF. The DNA for the CDR3 is TGCGCCAGCAGCGTGGGCCCTAGCTCCTACAATGAGCAGTTCTTC.

This clonotype has just a few counts. The V and J genes are TRBV5-1 and TRBJ2-1; TRBD2 aligns across 9 bases. CDR1 and CDR2 (germline): SGHRS, YFSETQ. This CDR3 contains 15 residues. Trimming cost V 8 bases and J 6 bases; bases outside gene matches: 12. The CDR3 reads CASHLAGDNSNEQFF. The DNA for the CDR3 is TGCGCCAGTCATTTAGCGGGGGATAATTCCAATGAGCAGTTCTTC.

This clonotype has ten or more counts. The J gene is TRBJ1-1, the V gene TRBV25-1; unclear D gene. Trimming removed 6 bases at V and 8 bases at J, with 16 bases between. This CDR3 is 13 amino acids long. The germline gives CDR1 MGHDK, CDR2 SYGVNS. The CDR3 DNA reads TGTGCCAGCAGCGATTTAGTTATTACGGAAGCTTTCTTT. Its protein product is CASSDLVITEAFF.

In its sample, this clonotype was seen a few times. The chain joins TRBV3-1 to TRBJ2-7, with D possibly TRBD1 on 5 matching bases. Germline-derived CDR1 and CDR2 are LGHDT and YNNKEL (reference sequence). V shed 5 bases and J shed 5 bases, with 10 bases lying between them. This CDR3 region has 12 residues. The CDR3 nucleotides read TGTGCCAGCAGCTCCCTAGGGGACGAGCAGTACTTC. Translation: CASSSLGDEQYF.

This clonotype was seen a few times. V is TRBV6-1 and J is TRBJ2-1, with D possibly called TRBD1 or TRBD2 (7 bases each). This CDR3 has 16 amino acids. V lost 6 bases to trimming and J lost 1 base, with 16 bases between them. Germline-derived CDR1 and CDR2 are MNHNS and SASEGT. CDR3 sequence (DNA): TGTGCCAGCAGGGGGGGAGGGGGCCCGTCCTACAATGAGCAGTTCTTC. Translation gives CASRGGGGPSYNEQFF.

This chain links TRBV20-1 with TRBJ1-2; D unclear. Germline V gene sequence: CDR1 DFQATT, CDR2 SNEGSKA (reference sequence). The CDR3 is 13 residues long. V was trimmed by 6 bases and J by 3 bases, leaving 14 bases between them. For the CDR3, the DNA is TGCAGTGCAACTTCCGGGGTTTACTATGGCTACACCTTC. Translating it yields CSATSGVYYGYTF.

The chain uses TRBV7-6 and TRBJ2-3, with D perhaps TRBD2 (6 bases). There are 14 residues in the CDR3. V shed 6 bases and J shed 4 bases, with 14 bases lying between them. Germline CDR1 is SGHVS and CDR2 is FNYEAQ. The CDR3, as DNA: TGTGCCAGCAGTCTACTAGTAGCGGCAGATACGCAGTATTTT. Its translation is CASSLLVAADTQYF.

This clonotype was seen a handful of times. The chain uses TRBV20-1 and TRBJ2-1; 10 nucleotides align to TRBD2. The junction had 1 base not matched to a gene; V was cut back by 0 bases and J by 2 bases. Germline V gene lookup returns CDR1 DFQATT and CDR2 SNEGSKA (reference sequence). This CDR3 contains 15 residues. CDR3 loop: CSARDLAGAYNEQFF. In DNA form, the CDR3 reads TGCAGTGCTAGAGATCTAGCGGGAGCCTACAATGAGCAGTTCTTC.

This clonotype was observed a single time. One end of the junction does not line up with germline, which may come from a read error. This sequence joins TRBV7-9 and TRBJ1-1; tentative D call: TRBD1 (5 bases). The CDR3 extends over 13 amino acids. The germline V gene has CDR1 SEHNR and CDR2 FQNEAQ (reference sequence). CDR3 DNA: TGTGCCATCAGCCCCGGGGGGAACACTGAAGCTTTCTTT. Its protein is CAISPGGNTEAFF.

This clonotype was counted a few times. This chain joins TRBV7-8 and TRBJ2-3, with 10 bases lining up with TRBD1. Germline CDR1 and CDR2: SGHVS and FQNEAQ. The CDR3 extends over 16 amino acids. V shed 0 bases and J 6 bases; nucleotides not matched to a gene: 6. The CDR3, as DNA: TGTGCCAGCAGCTTAGCTTTTGGACAGGGGGGGGATACGCAGTATTTT. It translates to CASSLAFGQGGDTQYF.

The genes are TRBV5-1 and TRBJ2-1; D is uncertain. With 3 bases removed from V and 7 bases from J, the gap between germline ends came to 8 bases. This CDR3 region has 12 residues. Germline V gene sequence: CDR1 SGHRS, CDR2 YFSETQ. The CDR3 spells CASSSSPNEQFF. CDR3 DNA sequence: TGCGCCAGCAGCTCATCACCTAATGAGCAGTTCTTC. Full variable domain (remainder filled in from reference TRBV5-1 and TRBJ2-1): KAGVTQTPRYLIKTRGQQVTLSCSPISGHRSVSWYQQTPGQGLQFLFEYFSETQRNKGNFPGRFSGRQFSNSRSEMNVSTLELGDSALYLCASSSSPNEQFFGPGTRLTVL.

The chain recombines TRBV5-5 with TRBJ2-3; tentatively, D is TRBD1 (6 bases). The germline V gene has CDR1 SGHKS and CDR2 YYEKEE (reference sequence). The CDR3 consists of 16 residues. V was pared by 5 bases and J by 0 bases, with 16 bases between. The CDR3 sequence: CASRLSGTLSTDTQYF. The CDR3 DNA is TGTGCCAGCAGACTGTCCGGGACACTTAGCACAGATACGCAGTATTTT.

This clonotype was seen a few times. The V gene is TRBV5-1, the J gene TRBJ2-5; unclear D gene. The germline gives CDR1 SGHRS, CDR2 YFSETQ. The CDR3 runs to 15 residues. V lost 3 bases, J lost 4 bases, and 16 bases lay in between. The CDR3 reads CASSSGSAAVETQYF. The CDR3 DNA is TGCGCCAGCAGCTCTGGATCCGCGGCGGTAGAGACCCAGTACTTC.

Many counts were recorded for this clonotype. CDR3 bases: TGCAGTGCTACACAGGGGGCGAACACTGAAGCTTTCTTT. Its protein is CSATQGANTEAFF. The chain joins TRBV20-1 to TRBJ1-1, with 9 bases matching TRBD1. V lost 4 bases and J lost 1; bases outside the gene matches: 1. Germline values: CDR1 DFQATT, CDR2 SNEGSKA (reference sequence). This CDR3 is built from 13 residues.

The rearrangement links TRBV7-9 to TRBJ1-4; D may be TRBD1 (6 bases). The CDR3 length is 15 residues. CDR1 is SEHNR, CDR2 FQNEAQ, per germline (reference sequence). Between the trimmed V and J ends, which lost 5 bases and 8 bases, there was a span of 18 bases. The CDR3 DNA is TGTGCCAGCAGCGTCGGGACGGCCCAGGGGGAAAAACTGTTTTTT. It codes for CASSVGTAQGEKLFF.